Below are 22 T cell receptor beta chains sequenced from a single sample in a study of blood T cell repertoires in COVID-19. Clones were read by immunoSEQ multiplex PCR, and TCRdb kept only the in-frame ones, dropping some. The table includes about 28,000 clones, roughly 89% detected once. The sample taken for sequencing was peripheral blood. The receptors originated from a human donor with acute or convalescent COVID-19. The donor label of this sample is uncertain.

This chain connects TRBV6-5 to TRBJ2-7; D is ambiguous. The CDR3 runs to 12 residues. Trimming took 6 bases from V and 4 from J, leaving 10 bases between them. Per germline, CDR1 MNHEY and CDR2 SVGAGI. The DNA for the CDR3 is TGTGCCAGCAGGCAATACAGTTACGAGCAGTACTTC. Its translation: CASRQYSYEQYF.

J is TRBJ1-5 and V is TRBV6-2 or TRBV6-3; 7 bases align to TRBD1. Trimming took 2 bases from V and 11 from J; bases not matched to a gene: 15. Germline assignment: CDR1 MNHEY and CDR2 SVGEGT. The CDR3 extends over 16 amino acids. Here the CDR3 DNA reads TGTGCCAGCAGTTACACTGGACAGGTGGCTGGTAGCTCCCAGCATTTT. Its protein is CASSYTGQVAGSSQHF.

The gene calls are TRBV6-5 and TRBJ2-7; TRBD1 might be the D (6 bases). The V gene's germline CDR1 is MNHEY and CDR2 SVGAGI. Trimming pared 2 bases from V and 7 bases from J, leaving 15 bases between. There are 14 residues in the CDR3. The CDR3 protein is CASSYLTGGGEQYF. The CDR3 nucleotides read TGTGCCAGCAGTTACCTGACAGGCGGTGGGGAGCAGTACTTC.

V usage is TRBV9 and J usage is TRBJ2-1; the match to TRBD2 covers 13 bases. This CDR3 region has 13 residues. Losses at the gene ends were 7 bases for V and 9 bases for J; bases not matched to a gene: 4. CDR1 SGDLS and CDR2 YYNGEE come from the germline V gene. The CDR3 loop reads CASGLAGAREQFF. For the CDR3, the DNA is TGTGCCAGCGGACTAGCGGGAGCTCGTGAGCAGTTCTTC.

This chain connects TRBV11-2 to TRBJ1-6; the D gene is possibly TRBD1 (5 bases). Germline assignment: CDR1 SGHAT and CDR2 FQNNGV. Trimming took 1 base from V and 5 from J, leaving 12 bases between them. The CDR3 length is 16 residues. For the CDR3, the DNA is TGTGCCAGCAGCTTAGGGGGGGGACCCAATAATTCACCCCTCCACTTT. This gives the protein CASSLGGGPNNSPLHF.

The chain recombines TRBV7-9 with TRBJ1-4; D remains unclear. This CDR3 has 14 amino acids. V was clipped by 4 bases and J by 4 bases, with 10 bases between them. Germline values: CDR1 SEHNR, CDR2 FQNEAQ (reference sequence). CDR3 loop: CASSSYSNNEKLFF. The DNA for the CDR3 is TGTGCCAGCAGCTCTTACAGCAATAATGAAAAACTGTTTTTT.

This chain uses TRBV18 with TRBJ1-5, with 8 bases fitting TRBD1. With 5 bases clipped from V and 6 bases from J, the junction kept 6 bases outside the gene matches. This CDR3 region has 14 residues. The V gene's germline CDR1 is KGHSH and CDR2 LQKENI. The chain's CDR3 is CASSTQGAGQPQHF. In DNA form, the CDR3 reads TGTGCCAGCTCAACGCAGGGGGCGGGTCAGCCCCAGCATTTT. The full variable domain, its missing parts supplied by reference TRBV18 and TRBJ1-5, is NAGVMQNPRHLVRRRGQEARLRCSPMKGHSHVYWYRQLPEEGLKFMVYLQKENIIDESGMPKERFSAEFPKEGPSILRIQQVVRGDSAAYFCASSTQGAGQPQHFGDGTRLSIL.

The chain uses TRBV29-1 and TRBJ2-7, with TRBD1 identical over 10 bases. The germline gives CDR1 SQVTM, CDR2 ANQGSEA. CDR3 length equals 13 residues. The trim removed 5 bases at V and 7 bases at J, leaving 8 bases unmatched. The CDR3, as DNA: TGCAGCGTTAAGGACAGGGGGGGTTTGGAGCAGTACTTC. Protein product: CSVKDRGGLEQYF.

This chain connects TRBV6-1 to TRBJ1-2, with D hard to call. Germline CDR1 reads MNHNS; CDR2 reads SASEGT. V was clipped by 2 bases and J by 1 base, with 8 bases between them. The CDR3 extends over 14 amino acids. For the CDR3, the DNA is TGTGCCAGCAGTGAAAGCCGAGTTAACTATGGCTACACCTTC. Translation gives CASSESRVNYGYTF.

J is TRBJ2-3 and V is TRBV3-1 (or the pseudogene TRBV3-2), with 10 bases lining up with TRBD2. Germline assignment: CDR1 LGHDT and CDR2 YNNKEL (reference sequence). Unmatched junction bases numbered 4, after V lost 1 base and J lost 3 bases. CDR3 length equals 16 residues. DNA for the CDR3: TGTGCCAGCAGCCAAGGACTAGCGGGTCGGACAGATACGCAGTATTTT. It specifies CASSQGLAGRTDTQYF.

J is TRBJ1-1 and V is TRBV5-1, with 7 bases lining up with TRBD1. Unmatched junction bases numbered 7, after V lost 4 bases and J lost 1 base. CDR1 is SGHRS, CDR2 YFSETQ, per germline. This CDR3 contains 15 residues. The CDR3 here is CASSPGQLSNTEAFF. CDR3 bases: TGCGCCAGCAGCCCGGGACAGTTATCGAACACTGAAGCTTTCTTT.

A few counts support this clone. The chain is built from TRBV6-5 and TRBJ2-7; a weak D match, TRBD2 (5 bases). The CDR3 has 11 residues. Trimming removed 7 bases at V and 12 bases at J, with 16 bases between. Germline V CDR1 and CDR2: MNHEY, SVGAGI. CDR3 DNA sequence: TGTGCCAGCAATACGGGATGGGGATGGTACTTC. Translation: CASNTGWGWYF.

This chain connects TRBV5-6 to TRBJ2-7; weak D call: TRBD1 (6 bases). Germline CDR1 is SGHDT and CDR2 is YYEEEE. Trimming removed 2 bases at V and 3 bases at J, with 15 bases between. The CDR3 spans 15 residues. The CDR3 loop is CASSFFRGMDYEQYF. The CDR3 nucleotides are TGTGCCAGCAGCTTCTTCAGGGGAATGGACTACGAGCAGTACTTC.

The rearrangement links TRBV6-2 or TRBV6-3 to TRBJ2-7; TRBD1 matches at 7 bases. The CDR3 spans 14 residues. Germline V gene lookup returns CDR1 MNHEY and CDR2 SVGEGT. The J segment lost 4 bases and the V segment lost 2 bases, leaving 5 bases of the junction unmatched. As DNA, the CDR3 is TGTGCCAGCAGTTACCGAGCCAGGGGGTACGAGCAGTACTTC. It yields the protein CASSYRARGYEQYF.

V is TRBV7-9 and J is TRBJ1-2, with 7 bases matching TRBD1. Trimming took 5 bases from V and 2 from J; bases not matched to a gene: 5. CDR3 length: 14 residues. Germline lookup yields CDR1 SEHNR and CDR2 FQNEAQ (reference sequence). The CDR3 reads CASSPPGQNYGYTF. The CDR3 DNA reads TGTGCCAGCAGCCCACCGGGACAGAACTATGGCTACACCTTC.

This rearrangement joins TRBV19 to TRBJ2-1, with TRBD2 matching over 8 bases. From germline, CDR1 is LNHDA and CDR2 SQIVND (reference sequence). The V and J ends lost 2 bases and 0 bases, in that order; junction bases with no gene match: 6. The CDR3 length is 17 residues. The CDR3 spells CASSIPKSGSSYNEQFF. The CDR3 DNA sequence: TGTGCCAGTAGTATACCCAAAAGCGGGAGCTCCTACAATGAGCAGTTCTTC.

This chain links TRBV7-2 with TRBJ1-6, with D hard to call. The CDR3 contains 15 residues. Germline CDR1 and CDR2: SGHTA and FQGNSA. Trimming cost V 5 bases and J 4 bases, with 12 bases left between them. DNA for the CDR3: TGTGCCAGCAGCGCCTACAGTCAGTATAATTCACCCCTCCACTTT. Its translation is CASSAYSQYNSPLHF.

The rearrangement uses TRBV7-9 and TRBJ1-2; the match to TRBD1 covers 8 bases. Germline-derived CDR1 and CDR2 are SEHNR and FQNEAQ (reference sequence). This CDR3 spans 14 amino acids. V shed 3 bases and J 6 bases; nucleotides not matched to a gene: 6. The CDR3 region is CASSLQGARHGYTF. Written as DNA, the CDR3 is TGTGCCAGCAGCTTGCAGGGGGCTAGACATGGCTACACCTTC.

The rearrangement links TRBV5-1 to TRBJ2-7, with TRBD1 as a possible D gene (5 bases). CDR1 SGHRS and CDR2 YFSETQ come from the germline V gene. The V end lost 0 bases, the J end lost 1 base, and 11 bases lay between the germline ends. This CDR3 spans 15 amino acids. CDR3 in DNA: TGCGCCAGCAGCTTGGCCCAGGGAAGTTCCTACGAGCAGTACTTC. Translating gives CASSLAQGSSYEQYF.

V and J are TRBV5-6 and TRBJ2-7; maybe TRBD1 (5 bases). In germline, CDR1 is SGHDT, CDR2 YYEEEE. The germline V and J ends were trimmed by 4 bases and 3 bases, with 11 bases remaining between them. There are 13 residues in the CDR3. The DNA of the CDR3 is TGTGCCAGCAGCCCTGGACAACTCTACGAGCAGTACTTC. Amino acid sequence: CASSPGQLYEQYF.

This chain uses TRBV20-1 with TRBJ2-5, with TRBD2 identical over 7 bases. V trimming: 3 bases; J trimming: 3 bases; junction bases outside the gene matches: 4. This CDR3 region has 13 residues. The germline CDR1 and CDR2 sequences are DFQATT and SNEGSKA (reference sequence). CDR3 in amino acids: CSASQRGEETQYF. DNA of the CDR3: TGCAGTGCTAGTCAACGGGGGGAAGAGACCCAGTACTTC.

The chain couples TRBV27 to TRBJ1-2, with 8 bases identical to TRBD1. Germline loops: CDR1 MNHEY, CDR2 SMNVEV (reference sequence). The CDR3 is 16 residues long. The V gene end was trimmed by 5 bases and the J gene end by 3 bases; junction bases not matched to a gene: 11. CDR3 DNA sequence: TGTGCCAGCAGTCAACGGACAGGGTCCGTCGACTATGGCTACACCTTC. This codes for CASSQRTGSVDYGYTF.